This T cell receptor beta chain came from a study of blood T cell repertoires in COVID-19. Study-wide context: Spain, Italy and the United States supplied samples that represented acute and convalescent COVID-19. Sources were T cells, B-cell-depleted T cells, or PBMCs; the material itself was cDNA or gDNA.

The data were produced by immunoSEQ multiplex PCR, yet TCRdb's version contains in-frame clones alone and is incomplete. The sample carries under 250,000 clones, around 80% recorded once. The CDR3 is made up of 15 amino acids. V lost 0 bases to trimming and J lost 0 bases; unmatched junction nucleotides: 0. Germline V lookup: CDR1 SEHNR, CDR2 FQNEAQ (reference sequence). This sequence originates from a woman in her sixties or seventies with acute or convalescent COVID-19. Sequencing used peripheral blood. This rearrangement joins TRBV7-9 to TRBJ2-3; 7 bases match TRBD2. CDR3 DNA: TGTGCCAGCAGCTTAGCGGGAGGGAGCACAGATACGCAGTATTTT. Translated, it gives CASSLAGGSTDTQYF.